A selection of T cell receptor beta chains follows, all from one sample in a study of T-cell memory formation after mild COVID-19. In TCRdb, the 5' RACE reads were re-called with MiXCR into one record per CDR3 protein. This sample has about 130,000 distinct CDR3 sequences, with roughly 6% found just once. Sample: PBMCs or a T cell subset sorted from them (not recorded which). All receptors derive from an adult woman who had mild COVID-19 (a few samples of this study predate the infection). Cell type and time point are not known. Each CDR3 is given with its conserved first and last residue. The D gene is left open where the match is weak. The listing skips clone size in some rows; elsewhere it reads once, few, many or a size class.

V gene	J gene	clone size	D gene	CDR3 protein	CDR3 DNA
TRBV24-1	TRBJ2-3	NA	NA	CATSGRGTMGDTQYF	TGTGCCACCAGTGGTCGCGGGACGATGGGAGATACGCAGTATTTT
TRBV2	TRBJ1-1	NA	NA	CASSVLGGRGSEAFF	TGTGCCAGCAGTGTTTTAGGGGGACGGGGGAGTGAAGCTTTCTTT
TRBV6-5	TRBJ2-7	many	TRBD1	CASSYSFPRAGGSYEQYF	TGTGCCAGCAGTTACTCTTTCCCCCGGGCAGGGGGAAGCTACGAGCAGTACTTC
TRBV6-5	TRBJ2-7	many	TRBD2	CATAEGAGYEQYF	TGTGCCACCGCCGAAGGAGCGGGGTACGAGCAGTACTTC
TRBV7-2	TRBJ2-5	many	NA	CASSSPKGETQYF	TGTGCCAGCAGCTCCCCCAAGGGGGAGACCCAGTACTTC
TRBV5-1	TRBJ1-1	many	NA	CASSLALQGTEAFF	TGCGCCAGCAGCTTGGCCTTACAGGGTACGGAAGCTTTCTTT
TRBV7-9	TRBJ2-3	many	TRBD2	CASSLAGSGSTDTQYF	TGTGCCAGCAGCTTAGCGGGTAGCGGGAGTACAGATACGCAGTATTTT
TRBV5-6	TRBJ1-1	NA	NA	CASSLVIGPTEAFF	TGTGCCAGCAGCTTGGTGATAGGTCCCACTGAAGCTTTCTTT
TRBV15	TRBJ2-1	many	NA	CATTRGGAGYNEQFF	TGTGCCACCACCCGAGGAGGGGCGGGGTACAATGAGCAGTTCTTC
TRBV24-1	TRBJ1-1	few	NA	CATQKENTEAFF	TGTGCCACCCAAAAGGAGAACACTGAAGCTTTCTTT
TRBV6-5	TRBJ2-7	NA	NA	CASSYRSGQEQYF	TGTGCCAGCAGTTACAGGTCCGGACAGGAGCAGTACTTC
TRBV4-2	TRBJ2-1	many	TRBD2	CASSQDWTSGRKFF	TGTGCCAGCAGCCAAGACTGGACTAGCGGGAGGAAGTTCTTC
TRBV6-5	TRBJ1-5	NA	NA	CASRPSNSNQPQHF	TGTGCCAGCAGACCTTCCAATAGCAATCAGCCCCAGCATTTT
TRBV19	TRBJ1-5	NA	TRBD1	CASSRRGQGSLSNQPQHF	TGTGCCAGTAGTCGCAGGGGACAGGGGAGTTTGAGCAATCAGCCCCAGCATTTT
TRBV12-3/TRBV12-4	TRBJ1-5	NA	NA	CASRRTRDQPQHF	TGTGCCAGCAGGAGGACAAGGGATCAGCCCCAGCATTTT
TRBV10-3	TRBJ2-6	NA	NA	CAISESVGARAGANVLTF	TGTGCCATCAGTGAGTCCGTGGGCGCGCGGGCTGGGGCCAACGTCCTGACTTTC
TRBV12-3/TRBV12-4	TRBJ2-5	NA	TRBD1	CASSLRRGQRETQYF	TGTGCCAGCAGTTTACGCAGGGGGCAGCGCGAGACCCAGTACTTC
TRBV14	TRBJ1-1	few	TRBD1	CASSQRQGMNTEAFF	TGTGCCAGCAGCCAGAGACAGGGTATGAACACTGAAGCTTTCTTT
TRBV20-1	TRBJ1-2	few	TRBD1	CSARTGPYGYTF	TGCAGTGCACGGACAGGACCCTATGGCTACACCTTC
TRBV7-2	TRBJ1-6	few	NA	CASSLVPRISSYNSPLHF	TGTGCCAGCAGCTTAGTGCCAAGAATCAGCTCCTATAATTCACCCCTCCACTTT
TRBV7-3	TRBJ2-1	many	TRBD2	CASSTDSGSDEQFF	TGTGCCAGCAGCACCGATAGCGGGAGTGATGAGCAGTTCTTC
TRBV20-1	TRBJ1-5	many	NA	CSASPAGTRGQPQHF	TGCAGTGCTAGTCCGGCGGGGACCCGAGGCCAGCCCCAGCATTTT
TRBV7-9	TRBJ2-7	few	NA	CASSLEGPSEQYF	TGTGCCAGCAGCTTAGAAGGTCCTAGCGAGCAGTACTTC
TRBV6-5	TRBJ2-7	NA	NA	CASSSRSGSNYEQYF	TGTGCCAGCAGCTCCCGCTCGGGGTCGAACTACGAGCAGTACTTC
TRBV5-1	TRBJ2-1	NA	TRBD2	CASSLGTSGSYEQFF	TGCGCCAGCAGCTTGGGAACTAGCGGGAGTTATGAGCAGTTCTTC
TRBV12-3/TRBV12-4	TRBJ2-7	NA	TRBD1	CASSGDRALDEQYF	TGTGCCAGCAGTGGGGACAGGGCCCTTGACGAGCAGTACTTC
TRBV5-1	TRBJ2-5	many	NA	CASSFKETQYF	TGCGCCAGCAGCTTTAAAGAGACCCAGTACTTC
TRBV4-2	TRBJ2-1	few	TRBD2	CASSLTGTSGVRNEQFF	TGTGCCAGCAGCCTAACCGGGACTAGCGGGGTCCGCAATGAGCAGTTCTTC
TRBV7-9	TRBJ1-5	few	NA	CASSLATGNQPQHF	TGTGCCAGCAGCTTAGCGACAGGCAATCAGCCCCAGCATTTT
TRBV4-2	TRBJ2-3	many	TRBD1	CASSQGQGPLSTDTQYF	TGTGCCAGCAGCCAGGGACAGGGGCCGTTAAGCACAGATACGCAGTATTTT
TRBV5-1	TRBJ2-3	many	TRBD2	CASSPGLETDTQYF	TGCGCCAGCAGCCCGGGACTAGAGACAGATACGCAGTATTTT
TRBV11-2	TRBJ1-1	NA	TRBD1	CASSSSGQANTEAFF	TGTGCCAGCAGCTCCTCCGGACAGGCGAACACTGAAGCTTTCTTT
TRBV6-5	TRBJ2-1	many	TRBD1	CASSASGTGYNEQFF	TGTGCCAGCAGTGCCTCCGGGACAGGGTACAATGAGCAGTTCTTC
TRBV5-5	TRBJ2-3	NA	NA	CASSLQQGTDTQYF	TGTGCCAGCAGCTTACAACAGGGCACAGATACGCAGTATTTT
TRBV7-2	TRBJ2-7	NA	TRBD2	CASSLWGGRKGEQYF	TGTGCCAGCAGCTTATGGGGGGGACGTAAGGGCGAGCAGTACTTC
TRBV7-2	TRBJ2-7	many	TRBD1	CASSRDRGRREQYF	TGTGCCAGCAGCCGGGACAGGGGCCGCAGGGAGCAGTACTTC
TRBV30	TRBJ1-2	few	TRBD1	CAYIQGNYGYTF	TGTGCCTATATACAGGGGAACTATGGCTACACCTTC